These 10 T cell receptor beta chains share one sample of origin, sequenced in a study of naive and memory T cell subsets. Both TRBC1 and TRBC2 were covered by a beta constant-region primer of two equimolar oligonucleotides. Ligated cDNA was amplified by four rounds of PCR with nested alpha and beta constant-region primers and SP2. TCRdb re-analysed the UMI-ligation and nested PCR reads in MiXCR, keeping a single row per CDR3 protein. The sample contains about 100,000 distinct CDR3 sequences, approximately 14% of which appear only once. Study results and caveats: A few larger clonotypes appeared in naive repertoires, especially CD8, possibly memory cells re-expressing CD45RA.

For these TCRs, the target antigens are not known. Sequencing input: naive CD8+ T cells from blood. The receptor set was obtained from a human donor in good health.

The V call is TRBV24-1, the J call TRBJ1-5; no clear D gene. Germline values: CDR1 KGHDR, CDR2 SFDVKD. V shed 4 bases and J shed 2 bases, with 5 bases lying between them. The CDR3 has 13 residues. In nucleotides, the CDR3 is TGTGCCACCAGTGAAGTGGGCAATCAGCCCCAGCATTTT. It is translated as CATSEVGNQPQHF.

This rearrangement joins TRBV3-1 to TRBJ2-7, with 11 bases matching TRBD2. The CDR3 extends over 15 amino acids. Germline lookup yields CDR1 LGHDT and CDR2 YNNKEL (reference sequence). Losses at the gene ends were 2 bases for V and 4 bases for J; bases not matched to a gene: 4. The CDR3 bases are TGTGCCAGCAGCCAACGGGCTAGCGGGAGGTACGAGCAGTACTTC. Translation gives CASSQRASGRYEQYF.

The table lists this clonotype with many counts. The rearrangement uses TRBV10-3 and TRBJ2-3; the D gene is possibly TRBD2 (6 bases). The CDR3 has 15 amino acids. Trimming cost V 6 bases and J 2 bases, with 15 bases left between them. Germline V gives CDR1 ENHRY, CDR2 SYGVKD. The DNA of the CDR3 is TGTGCCATCAGAGGCTATAGCGGTGACACAGATACGCAGTATTTT. Translating gives CAIRGYSGDTDTQYF.

The genes are TRBV27 and TRBJ2-7; weak D call: TRBD2 (6 bases). V lost 8 bases and J lost 3, with 14 bases in between. The CDR3 is 13 residues long. Per the germline V gene, CDR1 is MNHEY and CDR2 is SMNVEV (reference sequence). This chain's CDR3 is CASATGLIYEQYF. The DNA of the CDR3 is TGTGCCAGCGCCACCGGACTAATCTACGAGCAGTACTTC.

The chain combines TRBV7-9 with TRBJ2-7; a possible D gene is TRBD1 (5 bases). The CDR3 is 15 residues long. V lost 0 bases and J lost 5, with 14 bases in between. Germline V lookup: CDR1 SEHNR, CDR2 FQNEAQ (reference sequence). The chain's CDR3 is CASSLAQDTNNEQYF. In nucleotides, the CDR3 is TGTGCCAGCAGCTTAGCGCAGGACACCAATAACGAGCAGTACTTC.

The J gene is TRBJ1-6, the V gene TRBV10-3, with TRBD1 matching over 7 bases. Germline values: CDR1 ENHRY, CDR2 SYGVKD. The CDR3 consists of 13 residues. J was trimmed by 4 bases and V by 8 bases; bases with no gene match: 2. The CDR3 DNA reads TGTGCCATCGGACAGGCATATAATTCACCCCTCCACTTT. Translation gives CAIGQAYNSPLHF.

A single count supports this clonotype. CDR3 sequence: CATSPPRLTYQETQYF. The CDR3 DNA reads TGTGCCACCAGCCCACCACGACTGACGTACCAAGAGACCCAGTACTTC. V is TRBV15 and J is TRBJ2-5; no clear D. CDR1 and CDR2 from the germline V gene are LNHNV and YYDKDF (reference sequence). The germline V and J ends were trimmed by 5 bases and 0 bases, with 16 bases remaining between them. This CDR3 region has 16 residues. Together with reference TRBV15 and TRBJ2-5, the CDR3 gives the full variable domain: DAMVIQNPRYQVTQFGKPVTLSCSQTLNHNVMYWYQQKSSQAPKLLFHYYDKDFNNEADTPDNFQSRRPNTSFCFLDIRSPGLGDTAMYLCATSPPRLTYQETQYFGPGTRLLVL.

The sample holds a few counts of this clonotype. The V call is TRBV24-1, the J call TRBJ1-6, with a weak D call TRBD1 (6 bases). CDR3 length equals 16 residues. Trimming left V 1 base short and J 3 bases short, with 9 bases between. Germline assignment: CDR1 KGHDR and CDR2 SFDVKD. Here the CDR3 reads CATSDFRDNYNSPLHF. The CDR3 DNA sequence: TGTGCCACCAGTGATTTCCGGGACAACTATAATTCACCCCTCCACTTT.

This clonotype was counted many times. The chain joins TRBV23-1 to TRBJ2-5; 13 nucleotides match TRBD2. TRBV23-1 falls under the ORF class, with uncertain function. This CDR3 has 19 residues. Losses at the gene ends were 8 bases for V and 7 bases for J; bases not matched to a gene: 22. The CDR3 DNA follows: TGCGCCAGCCCGAAGGAGGGGGACGGACTAGCGGGGGCACAGGGGACCCAGTACTTC. This encodes CASPKEGDGLAGAQGTQYF.

This clonotype was detected ten times or more. This chain connects TRBV4-1 to TRBJ2-1; tentatively, D is TRBD2 (6 bases). Germline lookup yields CDR1 MGHRA and CDR2 YSYEKL. The V end was cut by 3 bases, the J end by 0 bases, with 12 bases between. The CDR3 has 16 residues. The CDR3 reads CASSQASVSSYNEQFF. The CDR3 coding sequence is TGCGCCAGCAGCCAGGCTAGCGTGAGCTCCTACAATGAGCAGTTCTTC.